This T cell receptor (beta chain) was recorded in a study of Ad26.COV2.S vaccination and SARS-CoV-2 variants. V was shortened by 1 base and J by 8 bases, with 14 bases between the two germline ends. Germline CDR1 reads MNHEY; CDR2 reads SMNVEV (reference sequence). This CDR3 comprises 14 residues. Treatment reported: some 19 received Ad26.COV2.S at low or high dose, single or two shots; about 5 received placebo; per-sample allocation not given. Each sample was drawn 63 days after the first injection (of vaccine or placebo). An adult donor aged 18-55 years was enrolled in Boston. The repertoire was sequenced with immunoSEQ multiplex PCR; TCRdb's copy has only in-frame clones and lacks some. The sample lists about 480,000 clones, 87% occurring once.

The genes are TRBV27 and TRBJ1-2, with D maybe TRBD1 (6 bases). The sequencing here drew on peripheral blood, taken in a trial of Ad26.COV2.S vaccine versus placebo. The sequence was collected from a person aged 18-60 years who received the Ad26.COV2.S COVID-19 vaccine or a placebo. CDR3: CASSLYTGSYGYTF. CDR3 coding DNA: TGTGCCAGCAGTTTATATACAGGGAGCTACGGCTACACCTTC.